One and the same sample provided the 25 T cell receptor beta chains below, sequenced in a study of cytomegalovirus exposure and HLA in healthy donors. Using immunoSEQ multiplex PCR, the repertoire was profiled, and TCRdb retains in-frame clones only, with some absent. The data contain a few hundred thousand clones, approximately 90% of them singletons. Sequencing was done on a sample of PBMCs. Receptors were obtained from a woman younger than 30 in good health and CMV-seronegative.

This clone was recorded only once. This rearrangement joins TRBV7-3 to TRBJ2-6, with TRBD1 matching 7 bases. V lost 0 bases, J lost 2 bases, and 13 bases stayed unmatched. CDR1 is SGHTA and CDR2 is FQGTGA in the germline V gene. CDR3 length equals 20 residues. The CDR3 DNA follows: TGTGCCAGCAGCTTAACTTCCGGTTTAGGGGGCAGTACTGGGGCCAACGTCCTGACTTTC. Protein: CASSLTSGLGGSTGANVLTF. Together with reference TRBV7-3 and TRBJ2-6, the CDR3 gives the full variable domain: GAGVSQTPSNKVTEKGKYVELRCDPISGHTALYWYRQSLGQGPEFLIYFQGTGAADDSGLPNDRFFAVRPEGSVSTLKIQRTERGDSAVYLCASSLTSGLGGSTGANVLTFGAGSRLTVL.

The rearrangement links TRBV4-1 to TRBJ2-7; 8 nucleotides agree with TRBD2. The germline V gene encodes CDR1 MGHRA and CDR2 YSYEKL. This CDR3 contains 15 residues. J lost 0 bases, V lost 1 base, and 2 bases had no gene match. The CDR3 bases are TGCGCCAGCAGCCAAGCTAGCGGGCCCTCCTACGAGCAGTACTTC. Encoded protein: CASSQASGPSYEQYF.

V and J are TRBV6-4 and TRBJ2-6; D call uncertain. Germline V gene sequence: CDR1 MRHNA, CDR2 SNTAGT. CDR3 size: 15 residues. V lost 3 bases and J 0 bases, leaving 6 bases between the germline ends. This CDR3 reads CASSERYSGANVLTF. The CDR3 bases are TGTGCCAGCAGTGAACGGTACTCTGGGGCCAACGTCCTGACTTTC.

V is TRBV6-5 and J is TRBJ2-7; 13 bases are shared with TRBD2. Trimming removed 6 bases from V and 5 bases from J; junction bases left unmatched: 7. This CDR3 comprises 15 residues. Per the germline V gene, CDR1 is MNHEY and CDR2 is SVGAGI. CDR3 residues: CASSPRLAGGDEQYF. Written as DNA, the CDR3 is TGTGCCAGCAGCCCACGACTAGCGGGAGGAGACGAGCAGTACTTC.

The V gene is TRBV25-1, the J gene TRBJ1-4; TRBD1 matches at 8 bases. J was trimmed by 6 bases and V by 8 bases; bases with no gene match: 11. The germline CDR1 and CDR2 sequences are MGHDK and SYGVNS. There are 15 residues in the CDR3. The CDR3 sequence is CASQVFGTGYEKLFF. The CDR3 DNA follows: TGTGCCAGCCAAGTGTTCGGGACAGGCTATGAAAAACTGTTTTTT.

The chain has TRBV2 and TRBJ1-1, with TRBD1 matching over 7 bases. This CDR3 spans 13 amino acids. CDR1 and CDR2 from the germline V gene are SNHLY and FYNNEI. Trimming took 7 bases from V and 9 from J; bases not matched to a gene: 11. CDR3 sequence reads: CASTGTQGRKAFF. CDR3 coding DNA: TGTGCCAGCACCGGGACACAGGGGAGAAAAGCTTTCTTT.

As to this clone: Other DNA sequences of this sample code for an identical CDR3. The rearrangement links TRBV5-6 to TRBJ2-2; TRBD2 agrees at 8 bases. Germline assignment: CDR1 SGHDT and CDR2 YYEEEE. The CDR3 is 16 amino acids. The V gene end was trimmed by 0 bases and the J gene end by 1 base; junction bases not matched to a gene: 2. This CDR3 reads CASSLGLAGNTGELFF. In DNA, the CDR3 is TGTGCCAGCAGCTTGGGGCTAGCGGGGAACACCGGGGAGCTGTTTTTT.

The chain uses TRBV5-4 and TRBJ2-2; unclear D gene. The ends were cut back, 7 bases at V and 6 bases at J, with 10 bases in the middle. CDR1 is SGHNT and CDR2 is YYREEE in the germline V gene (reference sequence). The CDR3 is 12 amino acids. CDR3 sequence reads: CASSAYSGELFF. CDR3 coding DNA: TGTGCCAGCTCCGCATACTCCGGGGAGCTGTTTTTT.

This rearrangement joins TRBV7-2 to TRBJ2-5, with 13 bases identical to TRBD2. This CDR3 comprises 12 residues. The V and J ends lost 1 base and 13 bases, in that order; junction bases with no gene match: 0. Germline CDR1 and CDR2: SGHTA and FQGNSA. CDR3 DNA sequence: TGTGCCAGCAGCTTAGGGACTAGCGGGGGGTACTTC. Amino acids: CASSLGTSGGYF.

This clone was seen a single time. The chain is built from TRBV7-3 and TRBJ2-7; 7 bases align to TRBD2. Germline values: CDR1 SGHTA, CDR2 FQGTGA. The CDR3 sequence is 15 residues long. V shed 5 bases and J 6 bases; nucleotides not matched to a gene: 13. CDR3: CASSPKGGSVSEQYF. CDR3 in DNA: TGTGCCAGCAGCCCTAAGGGCGGGAGTGTATCCGAGCAGTACTTC.

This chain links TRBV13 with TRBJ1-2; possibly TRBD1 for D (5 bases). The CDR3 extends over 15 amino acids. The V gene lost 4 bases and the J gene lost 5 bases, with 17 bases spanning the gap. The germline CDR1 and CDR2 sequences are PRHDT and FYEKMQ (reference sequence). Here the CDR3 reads CASSSPGRGTYGYTF. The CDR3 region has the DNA TGTGCCAGCAGCTCCCCCGGTAGGGGAACATATGGCTACACCTTC.

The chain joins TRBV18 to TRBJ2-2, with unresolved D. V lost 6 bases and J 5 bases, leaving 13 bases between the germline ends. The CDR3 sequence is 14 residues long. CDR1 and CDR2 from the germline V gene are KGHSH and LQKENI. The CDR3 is CASSPSTQTGELFF. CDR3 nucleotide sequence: TGTGCCAGCTCGCCGAGTACGCAAACCGGGGAGCTGTTTTTT.

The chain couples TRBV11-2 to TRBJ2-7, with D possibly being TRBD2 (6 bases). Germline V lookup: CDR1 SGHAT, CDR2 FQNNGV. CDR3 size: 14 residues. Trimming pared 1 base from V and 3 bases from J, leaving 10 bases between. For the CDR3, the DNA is TGTGCCAGCAGCTTAGGTGCGGACTACTACGAGCAGTACTTC. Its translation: CASSLGADYYEQYF.

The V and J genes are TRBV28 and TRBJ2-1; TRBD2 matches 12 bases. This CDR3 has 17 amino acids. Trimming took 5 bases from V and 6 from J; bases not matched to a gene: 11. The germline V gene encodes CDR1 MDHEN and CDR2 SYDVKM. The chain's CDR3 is CASSLLTSGRSSNEQFF. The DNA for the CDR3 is TGTGCCAGCAGTCTTTTGACTAGCGGGAGATCTAGCAATGAGCAGTTCTTC.

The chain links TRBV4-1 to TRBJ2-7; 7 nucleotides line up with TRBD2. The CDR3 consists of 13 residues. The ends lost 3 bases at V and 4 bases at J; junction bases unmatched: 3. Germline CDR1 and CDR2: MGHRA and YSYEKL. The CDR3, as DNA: TGCGCCAGCAGCCAGGTGGGGGGGTACGAGCAGTACTTC. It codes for CASSQVGGYEQYF.

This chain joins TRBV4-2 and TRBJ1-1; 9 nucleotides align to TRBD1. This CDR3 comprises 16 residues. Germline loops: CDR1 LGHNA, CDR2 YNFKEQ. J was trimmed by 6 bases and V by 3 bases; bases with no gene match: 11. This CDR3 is CASSHLTGQGQAEAFF. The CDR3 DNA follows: TGTGCCAGCAGCCATTTGACGGGACAGGGTCAAGCTGAAGCTTTCTTT.

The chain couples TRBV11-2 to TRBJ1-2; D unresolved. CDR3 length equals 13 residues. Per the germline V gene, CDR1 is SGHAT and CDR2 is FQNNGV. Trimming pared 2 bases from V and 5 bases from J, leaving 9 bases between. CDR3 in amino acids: CASSLRREYGYTF. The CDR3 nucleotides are TGTGCCAGCAGCTTACGTAGAGAATATGGCTACACCTTC.

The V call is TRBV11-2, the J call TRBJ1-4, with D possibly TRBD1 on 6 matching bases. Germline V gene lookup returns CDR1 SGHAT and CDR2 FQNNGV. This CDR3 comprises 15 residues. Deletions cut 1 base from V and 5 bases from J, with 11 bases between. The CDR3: CASSLVGGLNEKLFF. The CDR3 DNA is TGTGCCAGCAGCTTAGTCGGGGGGCTCAATGAAAAACTGTTTTTT.

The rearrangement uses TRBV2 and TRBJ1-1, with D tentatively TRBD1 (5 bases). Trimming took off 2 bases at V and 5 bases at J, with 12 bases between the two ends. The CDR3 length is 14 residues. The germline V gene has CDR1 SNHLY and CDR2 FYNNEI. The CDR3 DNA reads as TGTGCCAGCAGTGAAAGGGGCGGGGAGACTGAAGCTTTCTTT. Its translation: CASSERGGETEAFF.

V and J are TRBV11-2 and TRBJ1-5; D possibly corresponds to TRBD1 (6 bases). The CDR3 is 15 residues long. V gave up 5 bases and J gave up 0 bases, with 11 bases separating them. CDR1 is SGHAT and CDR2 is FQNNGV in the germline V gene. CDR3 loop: CASSAQGYSNQPQHF. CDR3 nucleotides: TGTGCCAGCAGCGCACAGGGCTATAGCAATCAGCCCCAGCATTTT.

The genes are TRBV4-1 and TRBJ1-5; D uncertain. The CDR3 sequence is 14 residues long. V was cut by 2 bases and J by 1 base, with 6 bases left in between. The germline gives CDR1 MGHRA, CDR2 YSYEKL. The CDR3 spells CASSQPGSNQPQHF. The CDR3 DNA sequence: TGCGCCAGCAGCCAACCGGGGAGCAATCAGCCCCAGCATTTT.

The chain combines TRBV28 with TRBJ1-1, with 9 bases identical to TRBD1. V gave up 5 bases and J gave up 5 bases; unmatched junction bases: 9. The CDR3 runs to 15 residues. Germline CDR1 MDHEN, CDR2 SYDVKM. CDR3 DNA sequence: TGTGCCAGCAGTGCCCCGGGACAGGGCAGAACTGAAGCTTTCTTT. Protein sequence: CASSAPGQGRTEAFF.

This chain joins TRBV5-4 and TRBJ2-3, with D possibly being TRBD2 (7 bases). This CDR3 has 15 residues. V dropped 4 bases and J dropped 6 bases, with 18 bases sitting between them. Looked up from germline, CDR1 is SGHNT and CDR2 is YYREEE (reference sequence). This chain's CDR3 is CASSRPGGPLDTQYF. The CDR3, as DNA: TGTGCCAGCAGCCGTCCCGGGGGGCCCTTGGATACGCAGTATTTT. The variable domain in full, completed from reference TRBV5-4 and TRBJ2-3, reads ETGVTQSPTHLIKTRGQQVTLRCSSQSGHNTVSWYQQALGQGPQFIFQYYREEENGRGNFPPRFSGLQFPNYSSELNVNALELDDSALYLCASSRPGGPLDTQYFGPGTRLTVL.

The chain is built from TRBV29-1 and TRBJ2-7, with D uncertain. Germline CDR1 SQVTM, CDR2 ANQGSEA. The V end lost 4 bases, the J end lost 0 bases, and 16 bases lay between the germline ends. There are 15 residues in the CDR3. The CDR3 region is CSVGLMGSPSYEQYF. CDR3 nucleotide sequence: TGCAGCGTTGGTCTTATGGGCTCACCCTCCTACGAGCAGTACTTC.

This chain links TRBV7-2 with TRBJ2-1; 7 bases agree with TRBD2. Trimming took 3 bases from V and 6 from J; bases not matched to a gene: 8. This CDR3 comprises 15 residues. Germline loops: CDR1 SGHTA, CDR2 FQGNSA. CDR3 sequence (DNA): TGTGCCAGCAGCTTCTCGGCGGGAGAGGCCAATGAGCAGTTCTTC. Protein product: CASSFSAGEANEQFF.